The 30 T cell receptor beta chains listed next were all sequenced from one sample in a study of OX40 agonist ivuxolimab in advanced cancers. TCRdb's table, derived via immunoSEQ multiplex PCR, lists solely in-frame clones and lacks some. The sample lists 78,000 or so clones, roughly 86% seen once, with roughly 0.64% in the top ten. The sequenced sample was CD4+ or CD8+ T cells sorted from blood, obtained in a trial of the OX40 agonist ivuxolimab. The receptors stem from an adult with an advanced solid tumor such as melanoma, head and neck, liver or kidney cancer.

The CDR3 sequence: CASRDSGFYGYTF. The CDR3 coding sequence is TGTGCCAGCAGGGACAGTGGATTCTATGGCTACACCTTC. The chain has TRBV25-1 and TRBJ1-2; D is perhaps TRBD1 (6 bases). V was pared by 6 bases and J by 4 bases, with 12 bases between. The CDR3 is made up of 13 amino acids. Germline-derived CDR1 and CDR2 are MGHDK and SYGVNS.

The CDR3 DNA sequence: TGTGCCAGCACCCCGACAGGCCCTAGCTCTGGGGCCAACGTCCTGACTTTC. Its protein product is CASTPTGPSSGANVLTF. This chain joins TRBV7-3 and TRBJ2-6, with D maybe TRBD1 (6 bases). Deletions cut 7 bases from V and 0 bases from J, with 16 bases between. The CDR3 spans 17 residues. In germline, CDR1 is SGHTA, CDR2 FQGTGA.

The genes are TRBV15 and TRBJ1-2; unclear D gene. V lost 0 bases and J 2 bases, leaving 10 bases between the germline ends. The germline gives CDR1 LNHNV, CDR2 YYDKDF (reference sequence). The CDR3 totals 15 residues. In DNA form, the CDR3 reads TGTGCCACCAGCAGAGACCACGGAGGCAACTATGGCTACACCTTC. Protein sequence: CATSRDHGGNYGYTF.

The rearrangement joins TRBV19 to TRBJ1-2; D is perhaps TRBD1 (6 bases). The V gene lost 7 bases and the J gene lost 11 bases, with 23 bases spanning the gap. The CDR3 runs 14 residues. CDR1 LNHDA and CDR2 SQIVND come from the germline V gene (reference sequence). The CDR3 spells CASTAALQGSGYTF. The CDR3 DNA reads as TGTGCCAGTACCGCGGCCCTCCAGGGGTCCGGTTACACCTTC.

The chain carries TRBV5-1 and TRBJ1-1, with 7 positions matching TRBD1. V dropped 4 bases and J dropped 1; count of bases not matched to a gene: 7. CDR3 length: 15 amino acids. From germline, CDR1 is SGHRS and CDR2 YFSETQ. CDR3 sequence: CASSPYRDRNTEAFF. Written as DNA, the CDR3 is TGCGCCAGCAGCCCGTACCGGGACAGGAACACTGAAGCTTTCTTT.

This chain connects TRBV5-1 to TRBJ2-1; D is possibly TRBD2 (7 bases). This CDR3 comprises 16 residues. Trimming removed 0 bases from V and 4 bases from J, with 14 bases in between. Germline CDR1 and CDR2: SGHRS and YFSETQ. The CDR3 sequence: CASSLDGRQGYNEQFF. The CDR3 nucleotides are TGCGCCAGCAGCTTGGACGGGAGGCAGGGGTACAATGAGCAGTTCTTC.

The rearrangement uses TRBV6-6 and TRBJ2-1, with 16 nucleotides matching TRBD2. The CDR3 sequence is 16 residues long. CDR1 and CDR2 from the germline V gene are MNHNY and SVGAGI (reference sequence). With 6 bases clipped from V and 10 bases from J, the junction kept 9 bases outside the gene matches. CDR3 coding DNA: TGTGCCAGCAGGCAGGGACTAGCGGGAGGGTTCAGGGAGCAGTTCTTC. Amino acids: CASRQGLAGGFREQFF.

The J gene is TRBJ2-5, the V gene TRBV7-2; 8 nucleotides align to TRBD1. The CDR3 sequence is 15 residues long. Germline V gives CDR1 SGHTA, CDR2 FQGNSA. Trimming removed 4 bases from V and 5 bases from J; junction bases left unmatched: 9. This CDR3 is CASSSRQGSYETQYF. The CDR3 bases are TGTGCCAGCAGCTCGCGACAGGGGAGCTATGAGACCCAGTACTTC.

This clone occurred once. The CDR3 loop is CASRGGQGQRVLAKNIQYF. CDR3 coding DNA: TGTGCCAGCAGGGGGGGTCAGGGGCAGAGGGTTTTAGCCAAAAACATTCAGTACTTC. This chain uses TRBV7-2 with TRBJ2-4; D may match TRBD1 or TRBD2 (6 bases each). This CDR3 region has 19 residues. V was clipped by 6 bases and J by 0 bases, with 24 bases between them. Germline V CDR1 and CDR2: SGHTA, FQGNSA.

The chain combines TRBV12-5 with TRBJ2-7, with 7 bases identical to TRBD1. Germline assignment: CDR1 LGHNT and CDR2 FRNRAP. Trimming cost V 3 bases and J 4 bases; bases outside gene matches: 15. The length of the CDR3 is 17 residues. The CDR3 here is CASGFQPPHGDSYEQYF. The CDR3 bases are TGTGCTAGTGGTTTCCAACCGCCTCATGGGGACAGTTACGAGCAGTACTTC.

This clone was counted between two and nine times. This sequence joins TRBV19 and TRBJ1-5, with D maybe TRBD1 (5 bases). This CDR3 has 15 residues. V lost 5 bases and J lost 2, with 13 bases in between. Germline V CDR1 and CDR2: LNHDA, SQIVND (reference sequence). The chain's CDR3 is CASSQIRDGNQPQHF. In DNA, the CDR3 is TGTGCCAGTAGTCAAATTCGGGACGGCAATCAGCCCCAGCATTTT.

The chain has TRBV6-1 and TRBJ2-3; TRBD2 matches 11 bases. In germline, CDR1 is MNHNS, CDR2 SASEGT. The CDR3 runs to 18 residues. V trimming: 4 bases; J trimming: 5 bases; junction bases outside the gene matches: 14. The DNA for the CDR3 is TGTGCCAGCAGTGGTACTAGCGGGGGTACGGTTCGGGTAGATACGCAGTATTTT. This sequence encodes CASSGTSGGTVRVDTQYF.

The chain combines TRBV6-1 with TRBJ1-2; D is possibly TRBD1 (6 bases). The ends were cut back, 2 bases at V and 7 bases at J, with 11 bases in the middle. Germline V lookup: CDR1 MNHNS, CDR2 SASEGT. The CDR3 runs to 13 residues. CDR3 amino acids: CASSELQGGGYTF. The CDR3 DNA reads as TGTGCCAGCAGTGAACTACAGGGAGGTGGCTACACCTTC.

The CDR3 reads CASSATGVGNGYTF. The CDR3 nucleotides are TGTGCCAGCAGCGCGACAGGGGTGGGAAATGGCTACACCTTC. This chain joins TRBV7-8 and TRBJ1-2; TRBD1 agrees at 8 bases. Per germline, CDR1 SGHVS and CDR2 FQNEAQ. This CDR3 region has 14 residues. Germline trimming cut 5 bases from V and 6 bases from J; bases unmatched to any gene: 8.

The chain couples TRBV28 to TRBJ1-1; 12 bases fit TRBD1. There are 15 residues in the CDR3. V trimming: 5 bases; J trimming: 5 bases; junction bases outside the gene matches: 6. Germline V gene sequence: CDR1 MDHEN, CDR2 SYDVKM. The CDR3 nucleotides are TGTGCCAGCAGTGGGGACAGGGGGCGAGGGACTGAAGCTTTCTTT. The encoded protein is CASSGDRGRGTEAFF. The variable domain in full, completed from reference TRBV28 and TRBJ1-1, reads DVKVTQSSRYLVKRTGEKVFLECVQDMDHENMFWYRQDPGLGLRLIYFSYDVKMKEKGDIPEGYSVSREKKERFSLILESASTNQTSMYLCASSGDRGRGTEAFFGQGTRLTVV.

This clone has a single count. V gene TRBV11-1 combines with J gene TRBJ2-2, with unresolved D. The CDR3 totals 15 residues. Germline loops: CDR1 SGHAT, CDR2 FQDESV (reference sequence). Trimming took 1 base from V and 0 from J, leaving 6 bases between them. As DNA, the CDR3 is TGTGCCAGCAGCTTAGGAACATCGAACACCGGGGAGCTGTTTTTT. Translation gives CASSLGTSNTGELFF.

The genes are TRBV5-1 and TRBJ1-1; D remains ambiguous. The germline gives CDR1 SGHRS, CDR2 YFSETQ. The CDR3 runs to 15 residues. V lost 4 bases, J lost 4 bases, and 17 bases lay in between. CDR3 DNA sequence: TGCGCCAGCAGCCCAAGCGGCCAGAGAGGCACTGAAGCTTTCTTT. Translated: CASSPSGQRGTEAFF.

This rearrangement joins TRBV5-1 to TRBJ1-6; 7 positions match TRBD1. The CDR3 runs 13 residues. Germline-derived CDR1 and CDR2 are SGHRS and YFSETQ. The junction had 5 bases not matched to a gene; V was cut back by 4 bases and J by 10 bases. CDR3 amino acids: CASSSTGESPLHF. CDR3 DNA sequence: TGCGCCAGCAGCAGTACAGGGGAATCACCCCTCCACTTT.

The chain recombines TRBV19 with TRBJ2-3, with TRBD2 matching over 11 bases. Germline values: CDR1 LNHDA, CDR2 SQIVND (reference sequence). CDR3 length: 19 amino acids. Unmatched junction bases numbered 15, after V lost 1 base and J lost 6 bases. CDR3 loop: CASSIVSGGAISSMDTQYF. CDR3 nucleotide sequence: TGTGCCAGTAGTATAGTTAGCGGGGGGGCCATTTCATCTATGGATACGCAGTATTTT.

This clone was found once. The chain employs TRBV2 and TRBJ2-2, with 7 bases lining up with TRBD1. V trimming: 6 bases; J trimming: 4 bases; junction bases outside the gene matches: 8. CDR1 and CDR2 (germline): SNHLY, FYNNEI. This CDR3 region has 15 residues. DNA for the CDR3: TGTGCCAGCAGAACCGACAGGGTCGGCACCGGGGAGCTGTTTTTT. It yields the protein CASRTDRVGTGELFF.

The chain couples TRBV18 to TRBJ2-5; a possible D gene is TRBD1 (6 bases). This CDR3 contains 15 residues. CDR1 is KGHSH, CDR2 LQKENI, per germline. Trimming shortened V by 0 bases and J by 5 bases, and 13 bases separated the two germline ends. Here the CDR3 reads CASSPPSPGDETQYF. CDR3 nucleotide sequence: TGTGCCAGCTCACCACCGAGCCCAGGGGATGAGACCCAGTACTTC. The variable domain in full, with the rest retrieved from reference TRBV18 and TRBJ2-5, is NAGVMQNPRHLVRRRGQEARLRCSPMKGHSHVYWYRQLPEEGLKFMVYLQKENIIDESGMPKERFSAEFPKEGPSILRIQQVVRGDSAAYFCASSPPSPGDETQYFGPGTRLLVL.

The J gene is TRBJ1-1, the V gene TRBV9; no definite D call. V was clipped by 0 bases and J by 2 bases, with 8 bases between them. CDR3 length equals 14 residues. Germline loops: CDR1 SGDLS, CDR2 YYNGEE. The CDR3 DNA reads TGTGCCAGCAGCGTAGGAGTGATAAACACTGAAGCTTTCTTT. Encoded protein: CASSVGVINTEAFF.

The chain carries TRBV28 and TRBJ1-2; D is unresolved. CDR1 and CDR2 from the germline V gene are MDHEN and SYDVKM. The CDR3 is 13 residues long. V was trimmed by 4 bases and J by 0 bases, leaving 6 bases between them. The CDR3 sequence is CASSSTPNYGYTF. CDR3 DNA sequence: TGTGCCAGCAGTTCGACACCTAACTATGGCTACACCTTC.

The chain links TRBV29-1 to TRBJ2-1; 8 positions match TRBD2. Germline values: CDR1 SQVTM, CDR2 ANQGSEA. Germline trimming cut 4 bases from V and 1 base from J; bases unmatched to any gene: 0. This CDR3 is built from 13 residues. The CDR3 spells CSVAGGSYNEQFF. The CDR3 nucleotides are TGCAGCGTTGCGGGGGGGTCCTACAATGAGCAGTTCTTC.

V usage is TRBV23-1 and J usage is TRBJ1-5; TRBD1 aligns across 8 bases. TRBV23-1 is known as an ORF, though its function is uncertain. With 8 bases clipped from V and 1 base from J, the junction kept 4 bases outside the gene matches. This CDR3 comprises 14 residues. The CDR3 region has the DNA TGCGCCAGCCATCGGACAGGGAGCAATCAGCCCCAGCATTTT. Translated, it gives CASHRTGSNQPQHF.

The chain is built from TRBV18 and TRBJ1-2, with a weak D call TRBD1 (5 bases). The CDR3 is 14 residues long. Germline assignment: CDR1 KGHSH and CDR2 LQKENI. Deletions cut 1 base from V and 2 bases from J, with 8 bases between. This CDR3 is CASSPQGWNYGYTF. CDR3 in DNA: TGTGCCAGCTCACCACAGGGGTGGAACTATGGCTACACCTTC.

This CDR3 reads CASSPGGRMSSYEQYF. In DNA form, the CDR3 reads TGTGCCAGCAGCCCCGGGGGGAGAATGAGCTCCTACGAGCAGTACTTC. The chain carries TRBV5-8 and TRBJ2-7; 7 bases map to TRBD2. Germline V gene sequence: CDR1 SGHTS, CDR2 YDEGEE. After removal of 4 bases from V and 0 bases from J, the junction contained 10 bases not matched to a gene. The CDR3 totals 16 residues.

This clone appeared a few times. As the CDR3 is not closed by the conserved phenylalanine or tryptophan, this likely results from a read error. It is unclear where the CDR3 begins or ends on the DNA, so no DNA is shown, and the CDR3 is as TCRdb lists it. CDR3 residues: CASPVRGDNI. The V and J genes are TRBV12-2 and TRBJ1-2. TRBV12-2 is a listed pseudogene. The CDR3 extends over 10 residues, inclusive of both ends.

V usage is TRBV6-5 and J usage is TRBJ1-6; D is perhaps TRBD1 (5 bases). Per germline, CDR1 MNHEY and CDR2 SVGAGI. V gave up 5 bases and J gave up 6 bases, with 14 bases separating them. CDR3 length: 15 residues. The CDR3 here is CASSATRDPNSPLHF. In DNA form, the CDR3 reads TGTGCCAGCAGTGCTACCCGGGACCCTAATTCACCCCTCCACTTT.

The rearrangement uses TRBV19 and TRBJ2-6; 7 nucleotides align to TRBD2. This CDR3 spans 17 amino acids. In germline, CDR1 is LNHDA, CDR2 SQIVND (reference sequence). J lost 4 bases, V lost 6 bases, and 12 bases had no gene match. The CDR3 region is CASRLSGRAFGANVLTF. The CDR3, as DNA: TGTGCCAGTAGGTTATCAGGGAGGGCCTTCGGGGCCAACGTCCTGACTTTC. The complete variable domain, with remaining parts taken from reference TRBV19 and TRBJ2-6, reads DGGITQSPKYLFRKEGQNVTLSCEQNLNHDAMYWYRQDPGQGLRLIYYSQIVNDFQKGDIAEGYSVSREKKESFPLTVTSAQKNPTAFYLCASRLSGRAFGANVLTFGAGSRLTVL.